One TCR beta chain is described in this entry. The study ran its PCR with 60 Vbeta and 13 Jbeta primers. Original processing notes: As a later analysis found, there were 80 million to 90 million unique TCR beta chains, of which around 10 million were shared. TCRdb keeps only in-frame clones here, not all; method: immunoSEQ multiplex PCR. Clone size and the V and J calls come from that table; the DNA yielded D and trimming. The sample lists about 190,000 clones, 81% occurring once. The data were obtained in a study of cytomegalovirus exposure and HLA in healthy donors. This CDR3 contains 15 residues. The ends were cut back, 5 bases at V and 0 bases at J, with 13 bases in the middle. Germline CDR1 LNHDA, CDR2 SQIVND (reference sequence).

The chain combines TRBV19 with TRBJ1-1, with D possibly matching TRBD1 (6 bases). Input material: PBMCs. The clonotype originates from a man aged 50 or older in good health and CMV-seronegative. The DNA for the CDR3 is TGTGCCAGTAGTTTCGGGGGGCTGGTGAACACTGAAGCTTTCTTT. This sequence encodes CASSFGGLVNTEAFF.